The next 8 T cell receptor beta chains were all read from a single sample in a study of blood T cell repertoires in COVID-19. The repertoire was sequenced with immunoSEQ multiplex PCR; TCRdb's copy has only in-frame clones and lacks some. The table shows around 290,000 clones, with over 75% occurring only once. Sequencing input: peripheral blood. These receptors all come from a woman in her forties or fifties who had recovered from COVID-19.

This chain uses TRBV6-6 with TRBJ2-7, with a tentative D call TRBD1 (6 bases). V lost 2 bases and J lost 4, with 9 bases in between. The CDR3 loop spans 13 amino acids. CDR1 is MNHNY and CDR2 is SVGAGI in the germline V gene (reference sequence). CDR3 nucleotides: TGTGCCAGCAGTTACGAACAGGGTTACGAGCAGTACTTC. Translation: CASSYEQGYEQYF.

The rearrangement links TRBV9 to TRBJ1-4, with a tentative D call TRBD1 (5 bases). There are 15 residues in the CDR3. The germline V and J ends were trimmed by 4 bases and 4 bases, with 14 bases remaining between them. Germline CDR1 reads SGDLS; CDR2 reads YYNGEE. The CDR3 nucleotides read TGTGCCAGCAGCCCGCATTGGGGGGGTAATGAAAAACTGTTTTTT. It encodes CASSPHWGGNEKLFF.

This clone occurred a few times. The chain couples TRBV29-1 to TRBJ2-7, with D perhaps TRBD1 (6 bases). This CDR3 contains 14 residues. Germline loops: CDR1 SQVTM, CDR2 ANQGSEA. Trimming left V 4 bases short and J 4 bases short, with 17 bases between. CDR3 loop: CSVVPWQGIYEQYF. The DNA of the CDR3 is TGCAGCGTTGTGCCGTGGCAGGGGATTTACGAGCAGTACTTC.

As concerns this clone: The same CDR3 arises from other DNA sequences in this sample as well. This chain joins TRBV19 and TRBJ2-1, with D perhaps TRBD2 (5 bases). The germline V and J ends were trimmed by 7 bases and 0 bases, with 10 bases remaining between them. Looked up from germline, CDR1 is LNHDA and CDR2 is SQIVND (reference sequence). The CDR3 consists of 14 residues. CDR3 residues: CASTRDSSYNEQFF. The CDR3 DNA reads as TGTGCCAGTACCCGGGATAGCTCCTACAATGAGCAGTTCTTC.

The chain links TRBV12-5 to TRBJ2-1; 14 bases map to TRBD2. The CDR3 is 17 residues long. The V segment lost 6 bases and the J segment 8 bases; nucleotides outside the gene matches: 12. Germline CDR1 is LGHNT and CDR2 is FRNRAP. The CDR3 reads CASGPGLAGVGGDEQFF. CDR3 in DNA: TGTGCTAGTGGACCGGGACTAGCGGGAGTAGGTGGCGATGAGCAGTTCTTC.

The CDR3 here is CASSHGTNSYEQYF. CDR3 nucleotide sequence: TGTGCCAGCAGTCACGGGACTAACTCCTACGAGCAGTACTTC. This chain links TRBV7-9 with TRBJ2-7; 7 positions match TRBD2. After removal of 6 bases from V and 0 bases from J, the junction contained 5 bases not matched to a gene. Germline-derived CDR1 and CDR2 are SEHNR and FQNEAQ (reference sequence). The CDR3 totals 14 residues.

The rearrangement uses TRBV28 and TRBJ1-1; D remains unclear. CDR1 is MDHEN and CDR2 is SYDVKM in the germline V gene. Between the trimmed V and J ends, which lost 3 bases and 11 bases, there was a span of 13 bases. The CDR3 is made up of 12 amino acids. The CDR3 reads CASSFIEGGAFF. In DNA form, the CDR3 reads TGTGCCAGCAGTTTTATTGAGGGCGGGGCTTTCTTT. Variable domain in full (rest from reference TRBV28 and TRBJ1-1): DVKVTQSSRYLVKRTGEKVFLECVQDMDHENMFWYRQDPGLGLRLIYFSYDVKMKEKGDIPEGYSVSREKKERFSLILESASTNQTSMYLCASSFIEGGAFFGQGTRLTVV.

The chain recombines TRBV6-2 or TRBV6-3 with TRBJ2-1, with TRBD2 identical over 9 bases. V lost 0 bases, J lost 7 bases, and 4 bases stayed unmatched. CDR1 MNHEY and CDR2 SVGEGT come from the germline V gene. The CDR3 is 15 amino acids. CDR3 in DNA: TGTGCCAGCAGTTACTCTATTCTAGCGGGGAATGAGCAGTTCTTC. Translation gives CASSYSILAGNEQFF.